This TCR beta chain came from a study of blood T cells in healthy people across ages. Study-level findings and limits: Diversity figures based on one million T cells were deemed too low. Roughly linear declines in TCR beta diversity per million T cells occurred with age. Long-lived and aged donors differed, with more naive CD4+ cells and higher diversity in the long-lived.

The CDR3 extends over 19 amino acids. In germline, CDR1 is DFQATT, CDR2 SNEGSKA (reference sequence). Trimming took 6 bases from V and 8 from J; bases not matched to a gene: 26. Only a few counts were recorded for this clonotype. Its antigen remains unidentified. Combining a sample-barcoded 5' primer with a J-beta primer mix, a second PCR ran for 7 to 11 cycles. Each CDR3 protein is one row after TCRdb ran MiXCR on the 5' RACE reads. The sample lists about 1.8 million distinct CDR3 sequences, just under 50% occurring once. This clonotype originated in a woman in her thirties or forties in good health. The sequenced sample consisted of blood. The chain uses TRBV20-1 and TRBJ1-5, with TRBD1 matching 9 bases. CDR3 DNA: TGCAGTGCCAGCAGACCGGGACAGGGAATTGGTACAGGGGGCAAGCCCCAGCATTTT. Translated, it gives CSASRPGQGIGTGGKPQHF.